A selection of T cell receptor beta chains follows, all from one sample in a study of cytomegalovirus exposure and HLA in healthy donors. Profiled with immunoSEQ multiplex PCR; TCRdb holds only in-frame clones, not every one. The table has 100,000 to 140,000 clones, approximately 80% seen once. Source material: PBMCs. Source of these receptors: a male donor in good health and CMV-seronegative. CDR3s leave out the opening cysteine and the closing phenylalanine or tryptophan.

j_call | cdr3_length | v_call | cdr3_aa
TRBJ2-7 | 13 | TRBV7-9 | ASSSQTSALAEQY
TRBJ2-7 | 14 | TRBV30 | AWRNYRDRVSYEQY
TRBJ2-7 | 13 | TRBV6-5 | ASSYQLAGGYEQY
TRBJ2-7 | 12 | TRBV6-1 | ATRRPPEFYEQY
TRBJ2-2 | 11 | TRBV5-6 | ASSLLAGTELF
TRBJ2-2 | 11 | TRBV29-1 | SVEGRGSGELF
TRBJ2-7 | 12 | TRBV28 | ASSGPLAVYEQY
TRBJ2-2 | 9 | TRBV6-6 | ALRGAGELF
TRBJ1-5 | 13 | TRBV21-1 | ASSPNYMWNQPQH
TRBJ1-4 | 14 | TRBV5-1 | ASNLGRTGTNEKLF
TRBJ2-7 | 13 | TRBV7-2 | ASSAAWLASYEQY
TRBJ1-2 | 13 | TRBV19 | ASSTGQGRVSGYT